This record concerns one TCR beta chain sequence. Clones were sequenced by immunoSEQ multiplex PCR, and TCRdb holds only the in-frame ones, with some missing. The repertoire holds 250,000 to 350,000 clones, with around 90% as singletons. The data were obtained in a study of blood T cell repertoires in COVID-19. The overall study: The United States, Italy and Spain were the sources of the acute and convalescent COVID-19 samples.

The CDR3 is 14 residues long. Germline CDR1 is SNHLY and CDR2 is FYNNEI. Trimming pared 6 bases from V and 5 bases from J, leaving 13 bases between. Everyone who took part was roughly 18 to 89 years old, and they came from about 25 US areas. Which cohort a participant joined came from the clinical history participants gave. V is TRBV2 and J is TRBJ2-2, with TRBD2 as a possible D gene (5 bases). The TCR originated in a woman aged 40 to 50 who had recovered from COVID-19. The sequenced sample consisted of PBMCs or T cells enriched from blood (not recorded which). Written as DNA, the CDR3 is TGTGCCAGCAGGCCTCCGCGGACTACCGGGGAGCTGTTTTTT. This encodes CASRPPRTTGELFF.